This T cell receptor (beta chain) was documented in a study of monozygotic twins with inflammatory bowel disease. Points from the study as a whole: Patient-to-patient differences in immunosuppressive treatment may have added variability to the repertoires. Inverse Simpson values showed less TCRbeta diversity in IBD patients than in their healthy co-twins.

The CDR3 contains 14 residues. Details on this clonotype: Its antigen is unidentified.

Using the 5' RACE reads, TCRdb records one entry per CDR3 protein without DNA. Here the sample table reports under 200,000 distinct CDR3 sequences. Sequenced sample: blood. The sequence was collected from a human donor with ulcerative colitis or Crohn's disease, or a healthy co-twin of an affected twin (not recorded which). The chain recombines TRBV12-3 or TRBV12-4 with TRBJ2-3; the TCRdb call, TRBD2, lacks DNA for checking. CDR3 loop: CASGGRASTDTQYF.